What follows is one T cell receptor beta chain and its context. Its antigen is unknown. TCRdb keeps only in-frame clones here, not all; method: immunoSEQ multiplex PCR. Of about 33,000 clones in the sample, about 88% are singletons; the top ten hold around a fifth. The data were taken from a study of OX40 agonist ivuxolimab in advanced cancers. Notes on the study in general: Normalized T-cell clonal expansion was also low in some nonresponders.

J lost 5 bases, V lost 7 bases, and 7 bases had no gene match. CDR3 size: 14 residues. Germline CDR1 is MDHEN and CDR2 is SYDVKM. This receptor was obtained from an adult with an advanced solid tumor such as melanoma, head and neck, liver or kidney cancer. The chain recombines TRBV28 with TRBJ2-5, with 10 nucleotides matching TRBD1. The source material was CD4+ or CD8+ T cells sorted from blood, sampled in a trial of the OX40 agonist ivuxolimab. CDR3 nucleotide sequence: TGTGCCAGCACCGACAGGGGGCGGAGGGAGACCCAGTACTTC. Its translation: CASTDRGRRETQYF.